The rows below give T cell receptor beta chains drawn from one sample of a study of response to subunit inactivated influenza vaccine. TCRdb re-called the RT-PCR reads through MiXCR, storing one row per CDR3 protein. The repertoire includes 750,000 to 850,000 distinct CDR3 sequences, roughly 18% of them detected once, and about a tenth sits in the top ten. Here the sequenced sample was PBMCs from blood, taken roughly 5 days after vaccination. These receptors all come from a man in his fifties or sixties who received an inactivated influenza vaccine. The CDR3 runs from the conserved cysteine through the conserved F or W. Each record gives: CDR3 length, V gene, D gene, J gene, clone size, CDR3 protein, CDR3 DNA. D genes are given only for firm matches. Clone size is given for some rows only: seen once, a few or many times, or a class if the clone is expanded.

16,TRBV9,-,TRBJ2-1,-,CASSVEVARSYNEQFF,TGTGCCAGCAGCGTAGAAGTTGCGCGGTCCTACAATGAGCAGTTCTTC
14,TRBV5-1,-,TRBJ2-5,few,CASSRDGQQETQYF,TGCGCCAGCAGCCGGGACGGACAACAAGAGACCCAGTACTTC
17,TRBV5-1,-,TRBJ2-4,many,CASSLLGGDGSKNIQYF,TGCGCCAGCAGCTTGTTAGGAGGGGACGGGTCCAAAAACATTCAGTACTTC
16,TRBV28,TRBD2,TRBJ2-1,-,CASRSSGVSHYNEQFF,TGTGCCAGCAGGTCTAGCGGGGTCTCGCATTACAATGAGCAGTTCTTC
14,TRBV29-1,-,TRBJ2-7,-,CSVSPRARGYEQYF,TGCAGCGTTTCTCCCCGGGCCAGAGGCTACGAGCAGTACTTC
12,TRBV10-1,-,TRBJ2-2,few,CARTSRSGELFF,TGCGCCAGGACCTCCCGCTCCGGGGAGCTGTTTTTT
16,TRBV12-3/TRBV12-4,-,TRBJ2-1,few,CASSSRGAESVGEQFF,TGTGCCAGCAGCTCGAGGGGGGCGGAATCTGTAGGTGAGCAGTTCTTC
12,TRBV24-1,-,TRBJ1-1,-,CATSDSGAEAFF,TGTGCCACCAGTGACTCGGGGGCTGAAGCTTTCTTT
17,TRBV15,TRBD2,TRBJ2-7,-,CATSPGLAGGGSYEQYF,TGTGCCACCAGCCCGGGACTAGCGGGAGGAGGCTCCTACGAGCAGTACTTC
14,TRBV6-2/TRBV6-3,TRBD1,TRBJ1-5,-,CASSYGQGRQPQHF,TGTGCCAGCAGTTATGGACAGGGACGGCAGCCCCAGCATTTT
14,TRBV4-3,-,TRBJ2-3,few,CASSQAHHTDTQYF,TGCGCCAGCAGCCAAGCCCATCACACAGATACGCAGTATTTT
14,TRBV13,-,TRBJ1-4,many,CASSSRGIGEKLFF,TGTGCCAGCAGCTCCAGGGGAATAGGGGAAAAACTGTTTTTT
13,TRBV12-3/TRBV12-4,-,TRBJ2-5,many,CASSRGTLGTQYF,TGTGCCAGCAGTCGGGGGACCCTGGGGACCCAGTACTTC
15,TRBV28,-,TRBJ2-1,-,CASSTRTAAYNEQFF,TGTGCCAGCAGTACCCGGACGGCGGCCTACAATGAGCAGTTCTTC
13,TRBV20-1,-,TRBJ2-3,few,CSARRRITDTQYF,TGCAGTGCTAGAAGGAGGATCACAGATACGCAGTATTTT
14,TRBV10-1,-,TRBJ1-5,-,CASSPDSRGRPQHF,TGCGCCAGCAGTCCTGACAGCCGAGGTAGGCCCCAGCATTTT
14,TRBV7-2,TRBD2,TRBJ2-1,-,CASSLDRTSNEQFF,TGTGCCAGCAGCTTAGATAGGACTAGCAATGAGCAGTTCTTC
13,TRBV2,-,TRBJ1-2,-,CASSEQDNYGYTF,TGTGCCAGCAGTGAACAGGATAACTATGGCTACACCTTC
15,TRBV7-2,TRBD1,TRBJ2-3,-,CASSTTGQGVGSQYF,TGTGCCAGCAGCACCACGGGACAGGGGGTGGGATCACAGTATTTT
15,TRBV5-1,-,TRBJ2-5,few,CASSLGLHSQETQYF,TGCGCCAGCAGCTTGGGATTACACAGTCAAGAGACCCAGTACTTC
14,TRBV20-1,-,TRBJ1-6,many,CSARGGSNNSPLHF,TGCAGTGCTAGAGGGGGGTCCAATAATTCACCCCTCCACTTT
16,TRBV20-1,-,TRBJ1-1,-,CSARDRPGRMNTEAFF,TGCAGTGCTAGAGATCGTCCTGGACGGATGAACACTGAAGCTTTCTTT
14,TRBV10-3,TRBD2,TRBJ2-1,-,CAISEWTSTDEQFF,TGTGCCATCAGTGAGTGGACTAGCACGGATGAGCAGTTCTTC
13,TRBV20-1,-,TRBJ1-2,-,CSASQGFNYGYTF,TGCAGTGCTTCTCAGGGGTTTAACTATGGCTACACCTTC
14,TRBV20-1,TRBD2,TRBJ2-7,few,CSAPAGTSRFGQYF,TGCAGTGCTCCCGCCGGGACTAGCAGGTTTGGGCAGTACTTC
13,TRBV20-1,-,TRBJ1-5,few,CSAHSISNQPQHF,TGCAGTGCCCACAGTATCAGCAATCAGCCCCAGCATTTT
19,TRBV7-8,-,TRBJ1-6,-,CASSLGVGLDITYNSPLHF,TGTGCCAGCAGCTTAGGAGTCGGGCTAGATATTACTTATAATTCACCCCTCCACTTT
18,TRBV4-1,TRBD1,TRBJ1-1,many,CASSQVVRDRGMNTEAFF,TGCGCCAGCAGCCAAGTCGTCCGGGACAGGGGGATGAACACTGAAGCTTTCTTT
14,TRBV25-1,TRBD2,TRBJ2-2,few,CASRLAANTGELFF,TGTGCCAGCAGGCTAGCGGCGAACACCGGGGAGCTGTTTTTT
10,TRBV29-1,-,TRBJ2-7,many,CSVQRGEQYF,TGCAGCGTTCAGAGGGGCGAGCAGTACTTC
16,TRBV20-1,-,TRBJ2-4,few,CSADPPLQGHKNIQYF,TGCAGTGCCGATCCCCCCTTACAGGGACATAAAAACATTCAGTACTTC
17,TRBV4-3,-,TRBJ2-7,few,CASSQDLGGEVNYEQYF,TGCGCCAGCAGCCAAGATCTTGGGGGAGAGGTAAACTACGAGCAGTACTTC
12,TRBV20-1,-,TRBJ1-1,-,CSASKVNTEAFF,TGCAGTGCTAGCAAGGTGAACACTGAAGCTTTCTTT
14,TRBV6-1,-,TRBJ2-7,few,CASSPRQRTYEQYF,TGTGCCAGCAGCCCCCGACAGCGGACCTACGAGCAGTACTTC
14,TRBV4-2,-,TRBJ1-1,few,CASSLGNSATEAFF,TGTGCCAGCAGCCTGGGCAACTCGGCCACTGAAGCTTTCTTT
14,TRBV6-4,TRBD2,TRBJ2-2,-,CASSASGESGELFF,TGTGCCAGCAGCGCTAGCGGGGAGAGCGGGGAGCTGTTTTTT
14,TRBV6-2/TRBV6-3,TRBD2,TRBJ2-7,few,CASSLSGRADEQYF,TGTGCCAGCAGTCTCTCCGGGAGGGCCGACGAGCAGTACTTC
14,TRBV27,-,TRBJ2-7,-,CASSLDGAGDEQYF,TGTGCCAGCAGTTTAGACGGGGCTGGCGACGAGCAGTACTTC
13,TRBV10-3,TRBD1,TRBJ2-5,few,CAISTGGVETQYF,TGTGCCATCAGTACAGGGGGTGTGGAGACCCAGTACTTC
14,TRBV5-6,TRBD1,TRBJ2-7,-,CASTPGQGVYEQYF,TGTGCCAGCACCCCGGGACAGGGGGTGTACGAGCAGTACTTC
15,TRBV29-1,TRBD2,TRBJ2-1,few,CSVEDPGGYYNEQFF,TGCAGCGTTGAAGATCCGGGGGGGTATTACAATGAGCAGTTCTTC
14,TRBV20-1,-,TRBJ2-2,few,CSAPPPLGTGELFF,TGCAGTGCTCCCCCCCCTCTGGGAACCGGGGAGCTGTTTTTT
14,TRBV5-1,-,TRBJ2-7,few,CASSLVAPSYEQYF,TGCGCCAGCAGCTTGGTTGCACCCTCCTACGAGCAGTACTTC
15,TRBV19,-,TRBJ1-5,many,CASIQGPLSNQPQHF,TGTGCCAGTATACAGGGACCCCTTAGCAATCAGCCCCAGCATTTT
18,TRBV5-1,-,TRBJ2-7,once,CASSLGAGAAEVTNEQYF,TGCGCCAGCAGCTTGGGGGCCGGGGCAGCGGAGGTTACCAACGAGCAGTACTTC
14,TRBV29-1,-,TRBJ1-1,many,CSVRKGARNTEAFF,TGCAGCGTACGAAAAGGGGCCCGGAACACTGAAGCTTTCTTT
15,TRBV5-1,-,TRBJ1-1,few,CASSFRPLPDTEAFF,TGCGCCAGCAGCTTCCGCCCATTACCGGACACTGAAGCTTTCTTT
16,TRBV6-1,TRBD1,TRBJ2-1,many,CASSEVDGTGWNEQFF,TGTGCCAGCAGTGAAGTCGATGGGACAGGGTGGAATGAGCAGTTCTTC
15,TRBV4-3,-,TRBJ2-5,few,CASSQGRQAQETQYF,TGCGCCAGCAGCCAAGGACGCCAGGCCCAAGAGACCCAGTACTTC